What follows is one T cell receptor beta chain and its context. Because the CDR3's place on the DNA is in doubt, the DNA is left out and the CDR3 is given as listed by TCRdb. This entry is derived from a study of blood T cell repertoires in COVID-19. TCRdb keeps only in-frame clones here, not all; method: immunoSEQ multiplex PCR. Counted here are about 140,000 clones, approximately 80% occurring once; the ten biggest clones make up about 5%. Specimen: peripheral blood. The clonotype comes from a woman between 50 and 59 years old with acute or convalescent COVID-19.

CDR3 sequence: CASSSSGQGSYEQYF. The V call is TRBV6-5, the J call TRBJ2-7; TRBD1, the table's D call, lacks a check against the DNA. The CDR3 is 15 residues long, counting both termini. Germline V gene sequence: CDR1 MNHEY, CDR2 SVGAGI.